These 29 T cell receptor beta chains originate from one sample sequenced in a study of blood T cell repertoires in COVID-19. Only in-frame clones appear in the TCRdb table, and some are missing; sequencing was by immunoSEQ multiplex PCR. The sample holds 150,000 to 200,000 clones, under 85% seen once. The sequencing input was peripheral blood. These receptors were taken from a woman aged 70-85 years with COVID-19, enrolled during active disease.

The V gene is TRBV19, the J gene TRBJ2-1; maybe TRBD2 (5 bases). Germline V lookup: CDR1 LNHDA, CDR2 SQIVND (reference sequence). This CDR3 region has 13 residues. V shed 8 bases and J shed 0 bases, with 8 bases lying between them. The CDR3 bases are TGTGCCAGTGGGGAGAACTCCTACAATGAGCAGTTCTTC. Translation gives CASGENSYNEQFF.

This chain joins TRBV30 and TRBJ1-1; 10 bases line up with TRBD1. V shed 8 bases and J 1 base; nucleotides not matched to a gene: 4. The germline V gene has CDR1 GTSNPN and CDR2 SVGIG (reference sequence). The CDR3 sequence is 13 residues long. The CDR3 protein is CARGQGQNTEAFF. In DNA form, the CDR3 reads TGTGCCCGGGGACAGGGGCAGAACACTGAAGCTTTCTTT. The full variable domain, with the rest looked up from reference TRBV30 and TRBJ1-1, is SQTIHQWPATLVQPVGSPLSLECTVEGTSNPNLYWYRQAAGRGLQLLFYSVGIGQISSEVPQNLSASRPQDRQFILSSKKLLLSDSGFYLCARGQGQNTEAFFGQGTRLTVV.

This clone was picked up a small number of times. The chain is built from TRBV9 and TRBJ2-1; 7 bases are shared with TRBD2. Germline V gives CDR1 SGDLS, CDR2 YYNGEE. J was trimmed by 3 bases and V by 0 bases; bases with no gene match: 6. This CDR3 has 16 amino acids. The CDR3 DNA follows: TGTGCCAGCAGCGTAGCGGACGGGAGGATCTACAATGAGCAGTTCTTC. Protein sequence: CASSVADGRIYNEQFF. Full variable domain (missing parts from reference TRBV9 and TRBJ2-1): DSGVTQTPKHLITATGQRVTLRCSPRSGDLSVYWYQQSLDQGLQFLIQYYNGEERAKGNILERFSAQQFPDLHSELNLSSLELGDSALYFCASSVADGRIYNEQFFGPGTRLTVL.

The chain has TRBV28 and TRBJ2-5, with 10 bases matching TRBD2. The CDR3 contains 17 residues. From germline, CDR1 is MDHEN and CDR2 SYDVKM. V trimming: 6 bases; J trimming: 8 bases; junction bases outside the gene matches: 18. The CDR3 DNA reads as TGTGCCAGCAGCCGGAGAAGCGGGAGGGTATTTGGTTTAACCCAGTACTTC. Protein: CASSRRSGRVFGLTQYF.

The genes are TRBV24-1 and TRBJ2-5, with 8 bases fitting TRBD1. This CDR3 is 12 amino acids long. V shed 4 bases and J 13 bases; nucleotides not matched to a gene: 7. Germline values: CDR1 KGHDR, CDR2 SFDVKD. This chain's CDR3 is CATSDPGTGRYF. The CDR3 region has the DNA TGTGCCACCAGTGACCCCGGGACAGGAAGGTACTTC.

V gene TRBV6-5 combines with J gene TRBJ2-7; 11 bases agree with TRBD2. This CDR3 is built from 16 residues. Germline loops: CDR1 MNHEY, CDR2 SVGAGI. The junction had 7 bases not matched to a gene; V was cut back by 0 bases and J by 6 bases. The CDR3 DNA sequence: TGTGCCAGCAGTTACTCACCTAGCGGGAGGCTGGGCGAGCAGTACTTC. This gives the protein CASSYSPSGRLGEQYF.

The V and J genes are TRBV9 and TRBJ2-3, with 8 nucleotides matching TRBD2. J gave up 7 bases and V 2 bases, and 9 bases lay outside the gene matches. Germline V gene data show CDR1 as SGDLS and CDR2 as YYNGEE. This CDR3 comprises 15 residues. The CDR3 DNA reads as TGTGCCAGCAGCGTCGACAGCGGGAGATGGAATACGCAGTATTTT. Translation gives CASSVDSGRWNTQYF.

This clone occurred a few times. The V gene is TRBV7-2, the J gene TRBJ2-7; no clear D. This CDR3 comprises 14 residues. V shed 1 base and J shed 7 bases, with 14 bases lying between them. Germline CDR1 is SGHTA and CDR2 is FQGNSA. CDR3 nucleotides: TGTGCCAGCAGCTTAGAGGTTGCCCTCGGGGAGCAGTACTTC. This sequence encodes CASSLEVALGEQYF.

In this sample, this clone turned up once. The CDR3 reads CASSQQQGPTYEQYF. DNA for the CDR3: TGTGCCAGCAGCCAACAACAGGGGCCGACCTACGAGCAGTACTTC. The V call is TRBV14, the J call TRBJ2-7; the match to TRBD1 covers 7 bases. Per the germline V gene, CDR1 is SGHDN and CDR2 is FVKESK. J gave up 2 bases and V 2 bases, and 6 bases lay outside the gene matches. The CDR3 has 15 residues. The full variable domain, completed using reference TRBV14 and TRBJ2-7, is EAGVTQFPSHSVIEKGQTVTLRCDPISGHDNLYWYRRVMGKEIKFLLHFVKESKQDESGMPNNRFLAERTGGTYSTLKVQPAELEDSGVYFCASSQQQGPTYEQYFGPGTRLTVT.

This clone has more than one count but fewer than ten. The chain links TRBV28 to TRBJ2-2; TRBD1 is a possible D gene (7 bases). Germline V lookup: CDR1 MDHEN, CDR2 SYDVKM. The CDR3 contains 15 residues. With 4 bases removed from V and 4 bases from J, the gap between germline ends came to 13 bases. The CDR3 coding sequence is TGTGCCAGCAGTTCGGACAGGAGGGGCACCGGGGAGCTGTTTTTT. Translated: CASSSDRRGTGELFF.

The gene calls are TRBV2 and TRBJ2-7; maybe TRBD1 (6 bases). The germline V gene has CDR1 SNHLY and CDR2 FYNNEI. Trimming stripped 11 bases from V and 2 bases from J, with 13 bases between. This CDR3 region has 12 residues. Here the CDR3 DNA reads TGTGCCTCCAGGACAGATACCTACGAGCAGTACTTC. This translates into CASRTDTYEQYF.

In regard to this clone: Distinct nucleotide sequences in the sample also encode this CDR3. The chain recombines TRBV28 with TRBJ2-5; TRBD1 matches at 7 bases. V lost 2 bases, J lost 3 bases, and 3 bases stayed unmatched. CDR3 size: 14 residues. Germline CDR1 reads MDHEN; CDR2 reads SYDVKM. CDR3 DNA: TGTGCCAGCAGTTTACTCGGGACAGAAGAGACCCAGTACTTC. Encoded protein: CASSLLGTEETQYF.

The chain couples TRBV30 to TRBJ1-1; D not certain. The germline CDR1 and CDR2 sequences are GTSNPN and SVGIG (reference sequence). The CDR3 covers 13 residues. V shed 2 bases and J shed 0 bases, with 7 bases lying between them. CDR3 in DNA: TGTGCCTGGAGTATCCGGGTGAACACTGAAGCTTTCTTT. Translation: CAWSIRVNTEAFF.

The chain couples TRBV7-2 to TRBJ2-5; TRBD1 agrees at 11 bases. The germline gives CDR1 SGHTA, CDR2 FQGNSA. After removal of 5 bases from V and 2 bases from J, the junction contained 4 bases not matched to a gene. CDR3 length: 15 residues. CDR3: CASSGQGAKQETQYF. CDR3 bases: TGTGCCAGCAGCGGACAGGGGGCGAAGCAAGAGACCCAGTACTTC.

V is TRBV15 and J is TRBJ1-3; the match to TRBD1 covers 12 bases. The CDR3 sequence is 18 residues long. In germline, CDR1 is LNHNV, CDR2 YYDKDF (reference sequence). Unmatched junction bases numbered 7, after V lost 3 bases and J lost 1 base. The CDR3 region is CATSRPGQGAISGNTIYF. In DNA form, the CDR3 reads TGTGCCACCAGCAGGCCGGGACAGGGGGCGATATCTGGAAACACCATATATTTT.

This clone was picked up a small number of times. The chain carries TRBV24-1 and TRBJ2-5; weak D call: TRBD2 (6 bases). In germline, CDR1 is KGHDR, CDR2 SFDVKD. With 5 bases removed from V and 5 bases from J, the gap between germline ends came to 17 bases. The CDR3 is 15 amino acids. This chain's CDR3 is CATSGTAGPGETQYF. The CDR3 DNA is TGTGCCACCAGTGGTACGGCGGGGCCAGGGGAGACCCAGTACTTC.

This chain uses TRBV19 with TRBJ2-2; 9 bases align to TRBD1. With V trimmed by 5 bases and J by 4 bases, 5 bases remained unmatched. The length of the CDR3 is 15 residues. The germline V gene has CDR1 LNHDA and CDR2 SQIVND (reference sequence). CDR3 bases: TGTGCCAGTAGTCCCGGACAGGGGATCACCGGGGAGCTGTTTTTT. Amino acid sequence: CASSPGQGITGELFF. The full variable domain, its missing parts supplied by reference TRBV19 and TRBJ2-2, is DGGITQSPKYLFRKEGQNVTLSCEQNLNHDAMYWYRQDPGQGLRLIYYSQIVNDFQKGDIAEGYSVSREKKESFPLTVTSAQKNPTAFYLCASSPGQGITGELFFGEGSRLTVL.

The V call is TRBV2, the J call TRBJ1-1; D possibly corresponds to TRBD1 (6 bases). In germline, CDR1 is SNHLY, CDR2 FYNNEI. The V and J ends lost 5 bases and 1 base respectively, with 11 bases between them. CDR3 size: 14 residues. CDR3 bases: TGTGCCAGCAGTAGACAGGTTACGAACACTGAAGCTTTCTTT. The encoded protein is CASSRQVTNTEAFF. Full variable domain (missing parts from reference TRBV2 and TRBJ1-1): EPEVTQTPSHQVTQMGQEVILRCVPISNHLYFYWYRQILGQKVEFLVSFYNNEISEKSEIFDDQFSVERPDGSNFTLKIRSTKLEDSAMYFCASSRQVTNTEAFFGQGTRLTVV.

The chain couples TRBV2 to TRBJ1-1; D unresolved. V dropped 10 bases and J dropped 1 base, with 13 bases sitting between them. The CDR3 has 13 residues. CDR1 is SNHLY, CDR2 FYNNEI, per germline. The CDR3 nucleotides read TGTGCCACTACAATAGGAGCGAACACTGAAGCTTTCTTT. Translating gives CATTIGANTEAFF.

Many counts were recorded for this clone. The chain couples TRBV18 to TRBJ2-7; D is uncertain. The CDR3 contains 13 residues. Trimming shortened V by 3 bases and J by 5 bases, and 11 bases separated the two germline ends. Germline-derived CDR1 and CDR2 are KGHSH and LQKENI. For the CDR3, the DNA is TGTGCCAGCTCACCGTCGAGTCCCCACGAGCAGTACTTC. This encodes CASSPSSPHEQYF.

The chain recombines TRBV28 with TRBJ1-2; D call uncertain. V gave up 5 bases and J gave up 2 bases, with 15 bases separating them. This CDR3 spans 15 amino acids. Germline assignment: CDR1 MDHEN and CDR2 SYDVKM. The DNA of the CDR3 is TGTGCCAGCAGTCATCCACGGACGGGGAACTATGGCTACACCTTC. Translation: CASSHPRTGNYGYTF.

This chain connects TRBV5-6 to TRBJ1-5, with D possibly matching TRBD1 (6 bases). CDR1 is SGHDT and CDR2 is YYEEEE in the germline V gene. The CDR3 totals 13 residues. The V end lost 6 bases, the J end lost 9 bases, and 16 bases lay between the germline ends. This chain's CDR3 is CASTKRGSMPQHF. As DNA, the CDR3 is TGTGCCAGCACCAAAAGGGGGTCCATGCCCCAGCATTTT. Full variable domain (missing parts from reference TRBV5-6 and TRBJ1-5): DAGVTQSPTHLIKTRGQQVTLRCSPKSGHDTVSWYQQALGQGPQFIFQYYEEEERQRGNFPDRFSGHQFPNYSSELNVNALLLGDSALYLCASTKRGSMPQHFGDGTRLSIL.

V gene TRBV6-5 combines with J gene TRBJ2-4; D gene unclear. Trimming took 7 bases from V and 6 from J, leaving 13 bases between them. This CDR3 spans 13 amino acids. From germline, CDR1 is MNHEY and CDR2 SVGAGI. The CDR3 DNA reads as TGTGCCAGCACCTCCAGCCGAGGAAACATTCAGTACTTC. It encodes CASTSSRGNIQYF.

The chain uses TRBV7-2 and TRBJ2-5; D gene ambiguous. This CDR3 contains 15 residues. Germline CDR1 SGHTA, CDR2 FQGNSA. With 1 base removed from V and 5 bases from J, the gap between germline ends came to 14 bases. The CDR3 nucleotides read TGTGCCAGCAGCTTAGTTGGCGGTACGTGGGAGACCCAGTACTTC. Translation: CASSLVGGTWETQYF.

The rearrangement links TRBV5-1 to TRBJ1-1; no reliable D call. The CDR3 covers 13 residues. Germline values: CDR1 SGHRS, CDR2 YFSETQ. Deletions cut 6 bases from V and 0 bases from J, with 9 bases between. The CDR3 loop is CASIGAMNTEAFF. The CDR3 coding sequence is TGCGCCAGCATCGGAGCGATGAACACTGAAGCTTTCTTT.

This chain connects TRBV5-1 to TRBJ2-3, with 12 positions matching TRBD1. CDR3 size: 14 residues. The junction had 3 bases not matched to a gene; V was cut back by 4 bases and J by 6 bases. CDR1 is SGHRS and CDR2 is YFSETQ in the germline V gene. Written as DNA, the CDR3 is TGCGCCAGCAGCAGGGACAGGGGGCGTGATACGCAGTATTTT. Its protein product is CASSRDRGRDTQYF.

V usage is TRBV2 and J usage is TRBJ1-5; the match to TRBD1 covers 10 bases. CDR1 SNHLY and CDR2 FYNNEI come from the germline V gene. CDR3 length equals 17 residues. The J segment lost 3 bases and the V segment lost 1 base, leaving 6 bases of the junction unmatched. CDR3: CASSEGKGTGVNQPQHF. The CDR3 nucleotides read TGTGCCAGCAGTGAAGGAAAAGGGACAGGGGTCAATCAGCCCCAGCATTTT.

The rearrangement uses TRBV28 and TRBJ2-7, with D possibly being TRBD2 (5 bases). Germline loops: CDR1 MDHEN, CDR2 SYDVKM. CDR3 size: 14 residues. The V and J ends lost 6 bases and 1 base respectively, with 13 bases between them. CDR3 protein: CASSRAGESYEQYF. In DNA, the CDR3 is TGTGCCAGCAGCCGGGCGGGTGAATCCTACGAGCAGTACTTC.

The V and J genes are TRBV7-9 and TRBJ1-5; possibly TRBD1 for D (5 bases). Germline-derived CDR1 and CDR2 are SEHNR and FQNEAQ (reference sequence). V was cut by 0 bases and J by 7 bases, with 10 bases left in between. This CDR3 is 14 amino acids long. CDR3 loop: CASSLAGARQPQHF. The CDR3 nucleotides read TGTGCCAGCAGCTTAGCAGGGGCGCGGCAGCCCCAGCATTTT.